This T cell receptor (beta chain) was retrieved from a study of CXCR3-negative and CXCR3-positive naive CD8 T cells. Findings and caveats of the study: Against CXCR3-negative naive cells, CXCR3-positive naive cells showed more hydrophobic TRB CDR3s. The naive subsets expressed comparable surface CD5, and the authors inferred TCR strength from TRB CDR3 properties. Unlike memory cells, which differed, naive CXCR3-negative and CXCR3-positive cells had similar TRBV-TRBJ usage.

Triplicate sorting captured about 320,000 cells each from every CD8+ T cell subset. The naive CD8+ gate required CD45RO-CCR7+CD27+CD95- phenotype. Via 5' RACE with UMI labels, TRB cDNA libraries were prepared. TCRdb re-called the 5' RACE reads; every CDR3 protein appears as one record, without DNA. This table lists 100,000 to 150,000 distinct CDR3 sequences. From germline, CDR1 is LGHDT and CDR2 YNNKEL (reference sequence). This CDR3 is built from 14 residues. To note about this clonotype: Its cognate antigen is unknown.

Sequencing input: naive CXCR3+ CD8+ T cells from blood. Regarding subset: CD45RO-CCR7+CD27+CD95- naive CD8+ T cells expressing CXCR3 (TNR3+). The rearrangement links TRBV3-1 to TRBJ2-1; absent DNA, TCRdb's TRBD1 call cannot be checked. The clonotype originates from a human donor in good health. Some clones in this sample may be carry-over from other donors' samples. This CDR3 is CASSLRDRGNEQFF.